Sequencing of this T cell receptor beta chain was carried out in a study of T-cell memory formation after mild COVID-19. Study conclusions and caveats: A balance of CD4 and CD8 characterized clones contracting day 15 to 85, whereas later expanders leaned CD4+. Among contracting clones, CD4+ were mainly CM/EM and CD8+ enriched in EMRA.

This clonotype showed up many times. Antigen unknown. The CDR3 covers 18 residues. The trim removed 4 bases at V and 7 bases at J, leaving 16 bases unmatched. Germline V gene sequence: CDR1 SGHDN, CDR2 FVKESK. Each CDR3 protein is one row after TCRdb ran MiXCR on the 5' RACE reads. Among approximately 570,000 distinct CDR3 sequences, about a sixth were seen once, and the ten largest hold 9.5% to 15%. The clonotype was recovered from an adult woman who had mild COVID-19 (a few samples of this study predate the infection). Cell type and time point are not known. This rearrangement joins TRBV14 to TRBJ2-2; 9 nucleotides align to TRBD1. The sequenced sample consisted of PBMCs or a T cell subset sorted from them (not recorded which). In DNA form, the CDR3 reads TGTGCCAGCAGCCGCAGTTCTTTGGGACAGGGAAGGAGCGGGGAGCTGTTTTTT. It specifies CASSRSSLGQGRSGELFF. Using reference TRBV14 and TRBJ2-2 for the parts outside the CDR3, the full variable domain is EAGVTQFPSHSVIEKGQTVTLRCDPISGHDNLYWYRRVMGKEIKFLLHFVKESKQDESGMPNNRFLAERTGGTYSTLKVQPAELEDSGVYFCASSRSSLGQGRSGELFFGEGSRLTVL.